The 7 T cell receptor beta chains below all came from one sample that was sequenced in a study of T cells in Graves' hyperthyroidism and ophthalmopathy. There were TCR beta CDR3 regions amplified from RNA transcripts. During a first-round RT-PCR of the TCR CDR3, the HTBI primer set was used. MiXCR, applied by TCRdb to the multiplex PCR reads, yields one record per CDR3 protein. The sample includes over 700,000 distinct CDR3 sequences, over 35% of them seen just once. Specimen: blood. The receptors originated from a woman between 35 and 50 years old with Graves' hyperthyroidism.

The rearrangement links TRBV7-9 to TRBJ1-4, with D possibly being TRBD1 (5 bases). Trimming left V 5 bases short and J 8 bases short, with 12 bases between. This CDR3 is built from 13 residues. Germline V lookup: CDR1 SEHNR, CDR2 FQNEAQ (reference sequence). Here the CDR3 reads CASSQTGLEKLFF. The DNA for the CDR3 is TGTGCCAGCAGCCAGACGGGACTAGAAAAACTGTTTTTT.

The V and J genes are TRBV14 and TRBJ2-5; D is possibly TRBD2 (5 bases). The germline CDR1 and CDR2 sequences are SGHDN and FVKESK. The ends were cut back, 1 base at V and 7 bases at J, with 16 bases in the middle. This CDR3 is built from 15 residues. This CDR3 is CASSQGAGTSVTQYF. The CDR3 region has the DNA TGTGCCAGCAGCCAAGGGGCGGGCACCTCAGTGACCCAGTACTTC.

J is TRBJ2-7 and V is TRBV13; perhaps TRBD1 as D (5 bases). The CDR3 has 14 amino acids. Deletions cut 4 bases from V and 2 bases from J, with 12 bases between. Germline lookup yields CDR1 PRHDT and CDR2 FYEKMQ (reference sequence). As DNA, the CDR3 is TGTGCCAGCAGCTCAATTGTACAGGCCTACGAGCAGTACTTC. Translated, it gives CASSSIVQAYEQYF.

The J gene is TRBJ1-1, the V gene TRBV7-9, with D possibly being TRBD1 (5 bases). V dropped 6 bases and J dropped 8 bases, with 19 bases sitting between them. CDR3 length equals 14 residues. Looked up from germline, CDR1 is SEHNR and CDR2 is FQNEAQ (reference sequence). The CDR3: CASSPPTGRMEAFF. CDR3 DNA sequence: TGTGCCAGCAGTCCACCCACGGGGCGCATGGAAGCTTTCTTT.

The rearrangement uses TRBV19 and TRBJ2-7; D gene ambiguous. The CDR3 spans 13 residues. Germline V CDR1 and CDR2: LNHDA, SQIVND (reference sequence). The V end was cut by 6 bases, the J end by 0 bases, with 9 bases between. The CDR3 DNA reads TGTGCCAGTAGCGGGTTTGTCTCCTACGAGCAGTACTTC. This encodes CASSGFVSYEQYF. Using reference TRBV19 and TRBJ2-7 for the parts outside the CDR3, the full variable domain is DGGITQSPKYLFRKEGQNVTLSCEQNLNHDAMYWYRQDPGQGLRLIYYSQIVNDFQKGDIAEGYSVSREKKESFPLTVTSAQKNPTAFYLCASSGFVSYEQYFGPGTRLTVT.

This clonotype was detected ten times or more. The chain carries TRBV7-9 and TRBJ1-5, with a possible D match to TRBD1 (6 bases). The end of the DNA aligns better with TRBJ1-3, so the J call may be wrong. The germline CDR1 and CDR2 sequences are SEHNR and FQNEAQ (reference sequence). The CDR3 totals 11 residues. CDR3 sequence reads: CASSLEGTIYF. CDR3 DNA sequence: TGTGCCAGCAGCTTAGAAGGGACAATATATTTT.

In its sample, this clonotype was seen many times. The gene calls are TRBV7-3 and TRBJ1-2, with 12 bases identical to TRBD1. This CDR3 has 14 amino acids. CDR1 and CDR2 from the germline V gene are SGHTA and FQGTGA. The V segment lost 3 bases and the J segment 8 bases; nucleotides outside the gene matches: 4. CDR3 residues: CASSLSGTGGGYTF. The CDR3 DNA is TGTGCCAGCAGCTTGTCCGGGACAGGGGGCGGCTACACCTTC.